These 10 T cell receptor beta chains were all obtained from the same sample, sequenced in a study of shared clonotypes between healthy human individuals. Sequencing was performed with immunoSEQ multiplex PCR; in TCRdb, only in-frame clones are kept and a portion is missing. This table has about 1.1 million clones, around 78% appearing once. Sequencing was performed on memory CD4+ T cells from PBMCs. Indicated subset: CD45RA-negative fraction. The origin of the receptors is a man aged 18 to 35 in good health. Some clones in this sample may be carry-over from other donors' samples.

V gene TRBV28 combines with J gene TRBJ1-2; a weak D match, TRBD1 (5 bases). The CDR3 covers 15 residues. Trimming took off 6 bases at V and 3 bases at J, with 17 bases between the two ends. Germline V CDR1 and CDR2: MDHEN, SYDVKM. The CDR3 is CASSLLGSTDYGYTF. In DNA form, the CDR3 reads TGTGCCAGCAGCCTCTTGGGGTCGACAGACTATGGCTACACCTTC.

This chain connects TRBV16 to TRBJ2-7; TRBD2 aligns across 12 bases. V gave up 1 base and J gave up 1 base; unmatched junction bases: 11. Germline-derived CDR1 and CDR2 are KGHSY and FQNENV. This CDR3 spans 19 amino acids. The CDR3 spells CASSQYIGGLAGGSYEQYF. The DNA for the CDR3 is TGTGCCAGCAGCCAATATATCGGTGGGCTAGCGGGAGGGTCCTACGAGCAGTACTTC. The full variable domain, rest sourced from reference TRBV16 and TRBJ2-7, is GEEVAQTPKHLVRGEGQKAKLYCAPIKGHSYVFWYQQVLKNEFKFLISFQNENVFDETGMPKERFSAKCLPNSPCSLEIQATKLEDSAVYFCASSQYIGGLAGGSYEQYFGPGTRLTVT.

This clone was observed once. The chain employs TRBV5-1 and TRBJ2-5, with TRBD2 identical over 11 bases. The CDR3 is 14 amino acids. Germline CDR1 reads SGHRS; CDR2 reads YFSETQ. The V and J ends lost 4 bases and 3 bases, in that order; junction bases with no gene match: 2. The CDR3 nucleotides are TGCGCCAGCAGCCCGGGACTAGCGGAAGAGACCCAGTACTTC. It translates to CASSPGLAEETQYF.

The V call is TRBV11-3, the J call TRBJ2-1; the D gene is possibly TRBD1 (6 bases). CDR1 and CDR2 (germline): SGHNT, YENEEA. Trimming cost V 5 bases and J 1 base, with 15 bases left between them. The length of the CDR3 is 16 residues. In DNA, the CDR3 is TGTGCCAGCAGCACGACAGGCTCCCATTCCTACAATGAGCAGTTCTTC. It is translated as CASSTTGSHSYNEQFF.

The V and J genes are TRBV5-4 and TRBJ1-1; D perhaps matches TRBD1 (6 bases). V gave up 0 bases and J gave up 7 bases, with 13 bases separating them. The CDR3 totals 14 residues. Germline lookup yields CDR1 SGHNT and CDR2 YYREEE (reference sequence). CDR3 sequence (DNA): TGTGCCAGCAGCTTGGAGGCCGGACAGTATGAAGCTTTCTTT. Amino acids: CASSLEAGQYEAFF.

This rearrangement joins TRBV4-3 to TRBJ2-1, with D possibly being TRBD2 (6 bases). Per the germline V gene, CDR1 is LGHNA and CDR2 is YSLEER. The CDR3 sequence is 16 residues long. V was pared by 3 bases and J by 4 bases, with 16 bases between. The CDR3 DNA is TGCGCCAGCAGCCAGGGACTCATCGAAGGGTACAATGAGCAGTTCTTC. Translating it yields CASSQGLIEGYNEQFF.

The chain couples TRBV28 to TRBJ1-1, with D possibly being TRBD1 (5 bases). Germline V gives CDR1 MDHEN, CDR2 SYDVKM. The CDR3 length is 17 residues. Between the trimmed V and J ends, which lost 5 bases and 3 bases, there was a span of 22 bases. CDR3 nucleotides: TGTGCCAGCAGTATACTCAACCCGCGGGGGGGGGACACTGAAGCTTTCTTT. It specifies CASSILNPRGGDTEAFF. Full variable domain (missing parts from reference TRBV28 and TRBJ1-1): DVKVTQSSRYLVKRTGEKVFLECVQDMDHENMFWYRQDPGLGLRLIYFSYDVKMKEKGDIPEGYSVSREKKERFSLILESASTNQTSMYLCASSILNPRGGDTEAFFGQGTRLTVV.

This chain uses TRBV18 with TRBJ2-3; 12 bases match TRBD2. V was clipped by 3 bases and J by 3 bases; unmatched bases: 4. The CDR3 is 16 amino acids. The V gene's germline CDR1 is KGHSH and CDR2 LQKENI. The CDR3 spells CASSPLAGGFTDTQYF. In DNA form, the CDR3 reads TGTGCCAGCTCACCGCTAGCGGGAGGGTTTACAGATACGCAGTATTTT.

The chain carries TRBV6-1 and TRBJ1-3, with 7 bases fitting TRBD1. The CDR3 is 13 residues long. V lost 6 bases, J lost 6 bases, and 5 bases stayed unmatched. The germline V gene has CDR1 MNHNS and CDR2 SASEGT. CDR3: CASREQGKNTIYF. The DNA for the CDR3 is TGTGCCAGCAGGGAACAGGGGAAAAACACCATATATTTT.

The V call is TRBV28, the J call TRBJ1-5, with a possible D match to TRBD1 (5 bases). The CDR3 has 15 amino acids. Between the trimmed V and J ends, which lost 8 bases and 2 bases, there was a span of 16 bases. Per the germline V gene, CDR1 is MDHEN and CDR2 is SYDVKM. CDR3 loop: CASGTAYQGNQPQHF. The CDR3 nucleotides are TGTGCCAGCGGGACCGCCTACCAGGGCAATCAGCCCCAGCATTTT. The full variable domain, its missing parts supplied by reference TRBV28 and TRBJ1-5, is DVKVTQSSRYLVKRTGEKVFLECVQDMDHENMFWYRQDPGLGLRLIYFSYDVKMKEKGDIPEGYSVSREKKERFSLILESASTNQTSMYLCASGTAYQGNQPQHFGDGTRLSIL.